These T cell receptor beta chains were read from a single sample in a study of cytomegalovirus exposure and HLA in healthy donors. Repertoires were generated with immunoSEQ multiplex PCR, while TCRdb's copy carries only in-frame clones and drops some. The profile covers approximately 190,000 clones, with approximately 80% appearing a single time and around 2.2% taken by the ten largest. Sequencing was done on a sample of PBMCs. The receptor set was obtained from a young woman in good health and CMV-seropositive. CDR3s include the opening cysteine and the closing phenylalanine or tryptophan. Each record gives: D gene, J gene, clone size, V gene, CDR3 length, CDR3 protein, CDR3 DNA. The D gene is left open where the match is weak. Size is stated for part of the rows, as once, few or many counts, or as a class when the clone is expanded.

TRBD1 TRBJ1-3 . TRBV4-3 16 CASSQVQGGAGNTIYF TGCGCCAGCAGCCAAGTGCAAGGGGGCGCTGGAAACACCATATATTTT
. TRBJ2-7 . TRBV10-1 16 CASSESPGYGSYEQYF TGCGCCAGCAGTGAGTCCCCAGGTTATGGCTCCTACGAGCAGTACTTC
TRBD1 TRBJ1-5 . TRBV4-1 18 CASSQDRLDRAGNQPQHF TGCGCCAGCAGCCAAGATCGTTTAGACAGGGCGGGCAATCAGCCCCAGCATTTT
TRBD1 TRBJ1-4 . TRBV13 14 CASSLGTGYEKLFF TGTGCCAGCAGCTTAGGGACAGGGTATGAAAAACTGTTTTTT
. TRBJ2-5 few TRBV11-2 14 CASSFSTKQETQYF TGTGCCAGCAGCTTTTCGACTAAACAAGAGACCCAGTACTTC
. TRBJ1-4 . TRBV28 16 CASSFFQARRDEKLFF TGTGCCAGCAGTTTTTTTCAGGCGAGGAGGGATGAAAAACTGTTTTTT
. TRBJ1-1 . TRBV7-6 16 CASSSSTQPLGTEAFF TGTGCCAGCAGCTCCTCGACACAGCCGTTGGGCACTGAAGCTTTCTTT
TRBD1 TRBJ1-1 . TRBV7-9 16 CASSLAAFEGATEAFF TGTGCCAGCAGCTTAGCGGCGTTTGAGGGGGCCACTGAAGCTTTCTTT
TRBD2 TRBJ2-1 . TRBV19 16 CASSSYSRGAQNEQFF TGTGCCAGTAGTAGCTATTCGCGGGGGGCCCAAAATGAGCAGTTCTTC
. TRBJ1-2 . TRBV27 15 CASSSLTQQGFGYTF TGTGCCAGCAGTTCCCTAACTCAACAGGGATTCGGCTACACCTTC
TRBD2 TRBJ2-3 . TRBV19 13 CASSPSTGTSGGF TGTGCCAGTAGCCCCTCCACCGGGACTAGCGGGGGTTTT
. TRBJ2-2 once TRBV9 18 CASSVALWLDQGGGELFF TGTGCCAGCAGCGTAGCTCTGTGGCTTGACCAAGGCGGCGGGGAGCTGTTTTTT
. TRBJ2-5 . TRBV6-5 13 CASSWTQGQTQYF TGTGCCAGCAGTTGGACACAGGGACAGACCCAGTACTTC
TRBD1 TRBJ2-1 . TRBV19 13 CASSPDRRNEQFF TGTGCCAGTTCCCCGGACAGGCGGAATGAGCAGTTCTTC
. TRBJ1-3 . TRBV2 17 CASSESKTGSGGDTIYF TGTGCCAGCAGTGAATCCAAGACGGGGTCGGGCGGGGACACCATATATTTT
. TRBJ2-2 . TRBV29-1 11 CSVGGTGELFF TGCAGCGTCGGGGGAACCGGGGAGCTGTTTTTT
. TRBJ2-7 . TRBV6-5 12 CATTVPPYEQYF TGTGCCACCACGGTCCCCCCCTACGAGCAGTACTTC
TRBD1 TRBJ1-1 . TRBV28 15 CASSSPGTGGTEAFF TGTGCCAGCAGTTCACCCGGGACAGGGGGCACTGAAGCTTTCTTT
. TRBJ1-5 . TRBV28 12 CASSPGNQPQHF TGTGCCAGCAGCCCGGGCAATCAGCCCCAGCATTTT
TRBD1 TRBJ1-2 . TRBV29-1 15 CSVDRVGDRNYGYTF TGCAGCGTTGATAGGGTAGGGGACAGGAACTATGGCTACACCTTC
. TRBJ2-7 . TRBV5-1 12 CASSLVGDEQYF TGCGCCAGCAGCTTGGTTGGAGACGAGCAGTACTTC
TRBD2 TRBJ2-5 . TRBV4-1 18 CASRKGPLAGGPPETQYF TGCGCCAGCAGAAAAGGGCCCCTAGCGGGGGGGCCACCAGAGACCCAGTACTTC
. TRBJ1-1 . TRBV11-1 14 CASSLRTQAVEAFF TGTGCCAGCAGCCTTAGGACACAGGCAGTTGAAGCTTTCTTT
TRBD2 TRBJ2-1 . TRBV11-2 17 CASSWPGWGSGGDEQFF TGTGCCAGCAGCTGGCCGGGGTGGGGTAGCGGGGGTGATGAGCAGTTCTTC
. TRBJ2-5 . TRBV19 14 CASSMDREGETQYF TGTGCCAGTAGTATGGACAGGGAGGGAGAGACCCAGTACTTC
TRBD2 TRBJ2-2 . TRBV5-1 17 CASSPFLTSSGTGELFF TGCGCCAGCAGCCCGTTCCTGACTAGCTCGGGTACCGGGGAGCTGTTTTTT
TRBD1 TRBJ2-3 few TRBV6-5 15 CASSRGQGASDTQYF TGTGCCAGCAGCCGGGGACAGGGGGCCTCAGATACGCAGTATTTT
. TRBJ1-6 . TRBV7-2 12 CASSPRKGPLHF TGTGCCAGCAGCCCCCGGAAGGGGCCCCTCCACTTT
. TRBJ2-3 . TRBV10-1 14 CASMHREMPDTQYF TGCGCCAGCATGCACAGGGAGATGCCAGATACGCAGTATTTT
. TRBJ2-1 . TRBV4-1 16 CASSQSPHRALGEQFF TGCGCCAGCAGCCAATCCCCGCACAGAGCCCTCGGTGAGCAGTTCTTC
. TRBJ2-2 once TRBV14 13 CASSPFIDGELFF TGTGCCAGCAGCCCCTTTATAGACGGGGAGCTGTTTTTT
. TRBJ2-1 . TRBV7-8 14 CASSQGQNYNEQFF TGTGCCAGCAGCCAAGGACAGAACTACAATGAGCAGTTCTTC
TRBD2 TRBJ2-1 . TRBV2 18 CASSLRTSSTSSYNEQFF TGTGCCAGCAGTCTACGGACTAGTTCCACAAGCTCCTACAATGAGCAGTTCTTC
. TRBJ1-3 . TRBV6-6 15 CASLSGDTKENTIYF TGTGCCAGCCTTTCCGGTGACACCAAGGAAAACACCATATATTTT
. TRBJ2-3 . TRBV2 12 CASCRSLSTQYF TGTGCCAGCTGTAGGAGTCTAAGTACGCAGTATTTT
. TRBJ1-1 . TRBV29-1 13 CSSEGGMNTEAFF TGCAGCTCGGAGGGCGGTATGAACACTGAAGCTTTCTTT
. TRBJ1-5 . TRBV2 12 CASGQEYQPQHF TGTGCCAGCGGTCAGGAATATCAGCCCCAGCATTTT
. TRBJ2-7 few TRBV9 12 CASSPNTYEQYF TGTGCCAGCAGCCCCAACACCTACGAGCAGTACTTC
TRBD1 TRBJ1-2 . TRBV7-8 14 CASSLTTGLYGYTF TGTGCCAGCAGCTTGACGACAGGGCTCTATGGCTACACCTTC
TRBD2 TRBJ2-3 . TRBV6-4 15 CASSELAGTTDTQYF TGTGCCAGCAGTGAACTAGCGGGAACCACAGATACGCAGTATTTT
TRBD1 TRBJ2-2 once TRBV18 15 CASSLGQGNTGELFF TGTGCCAGCTCACTTGGACAGGGGAACACCGGGGAGCTGTTTTTT
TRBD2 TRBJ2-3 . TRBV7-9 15 CASSPSGGAQDTQYF TGTGCCAGCAGCCCTAGCGGGGGGGCCCAAGATACGCAGTATTTT
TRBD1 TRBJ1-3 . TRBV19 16 CASSSQGVTSGNTIYF TGTGCCAGTAGTAGTCAGGGGGTCACGTCTGGAAACACCATATATTTT
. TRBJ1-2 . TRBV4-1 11 CASSQGQGYTF TGCGCCAGCAGCCAAGGACAGGGCTACACCTTC